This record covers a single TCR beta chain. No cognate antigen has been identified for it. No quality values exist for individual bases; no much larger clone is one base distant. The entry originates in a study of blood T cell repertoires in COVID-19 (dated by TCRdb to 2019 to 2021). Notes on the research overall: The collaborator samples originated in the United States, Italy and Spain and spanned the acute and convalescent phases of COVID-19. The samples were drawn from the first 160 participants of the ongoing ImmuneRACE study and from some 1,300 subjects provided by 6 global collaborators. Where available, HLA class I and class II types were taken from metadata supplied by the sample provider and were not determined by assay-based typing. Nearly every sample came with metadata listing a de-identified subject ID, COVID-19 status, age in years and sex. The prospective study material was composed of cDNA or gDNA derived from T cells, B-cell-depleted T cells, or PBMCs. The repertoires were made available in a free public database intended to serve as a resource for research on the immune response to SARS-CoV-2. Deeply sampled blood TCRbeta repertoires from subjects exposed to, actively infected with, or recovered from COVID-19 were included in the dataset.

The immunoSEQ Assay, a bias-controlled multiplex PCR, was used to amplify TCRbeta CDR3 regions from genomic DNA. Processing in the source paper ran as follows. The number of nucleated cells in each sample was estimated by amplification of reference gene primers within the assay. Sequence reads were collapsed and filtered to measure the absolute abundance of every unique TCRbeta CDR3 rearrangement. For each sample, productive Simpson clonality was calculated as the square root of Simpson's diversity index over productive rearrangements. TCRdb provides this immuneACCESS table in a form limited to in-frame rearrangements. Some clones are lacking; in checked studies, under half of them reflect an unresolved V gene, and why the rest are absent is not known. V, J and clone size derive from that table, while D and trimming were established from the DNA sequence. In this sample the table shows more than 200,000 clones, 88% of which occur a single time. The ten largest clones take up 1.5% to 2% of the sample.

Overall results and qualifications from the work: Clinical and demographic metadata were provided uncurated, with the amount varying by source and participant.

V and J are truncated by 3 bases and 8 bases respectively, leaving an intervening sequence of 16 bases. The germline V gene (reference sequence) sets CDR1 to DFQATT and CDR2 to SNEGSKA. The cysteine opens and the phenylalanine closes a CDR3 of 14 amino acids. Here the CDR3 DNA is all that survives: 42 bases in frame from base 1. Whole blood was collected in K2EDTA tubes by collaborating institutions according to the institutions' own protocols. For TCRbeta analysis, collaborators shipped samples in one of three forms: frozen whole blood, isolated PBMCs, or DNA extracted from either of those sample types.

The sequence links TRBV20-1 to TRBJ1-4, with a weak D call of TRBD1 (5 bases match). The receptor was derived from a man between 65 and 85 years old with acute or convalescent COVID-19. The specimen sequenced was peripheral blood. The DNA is TGCAGTGCTAGTAACGGGACTTATGACGAAAAACTGTTTTTT. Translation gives CSASNGTYDEKLFF.